What follows describes a single T cell receptor (beta chain). What it binds is not known. TCRdb ran MiXCR on the reads and lists one entry per CDR3 protein. The table includes 350,000 to 400,000 distinct CDR3 sequences, about 35% detected once. CDR3 length: 14 amino acids. The V end lost 5 bases, the J end lost 0 bases, and 8 bases lay between the germline ends. Germline V gives CDR1 SNHLY, CDR2 FYNNEI. This entry comes from a study of T cell repertoires in cytomegalovirus infection. Study background: The public TCR beta signatures pointed to both CMV infection and matching HLA type.

Whole-study findings and limits: There were HLA-C-restricted CMV-specific TCR beta clonotypes dominating the ex vivo response. Carriage of CMV together with the relevant HLA was identifiable through cumulative public TCR beta family frequency.

This TCR came from a human donor in good health (CMV status not recorded). Some clones in this sample may be carry-over from other donors' samples. The source material was cultured PBMCs, sampled from culture after CMV antigen stimulation. This rearrangement joins TRBV2 to TRBJ1-5; the D is unclear. The CDR3, as DNA: TGTGCCAGCAGTTTAAGCTATAGCAATCAGCCCCAGCATTTT. Protein sequence: CASSLSYSNQPQHF.